This T cell receptor (beta chain) was identified during a study of blood T cells in healthy people across ages. PBMCs numbering at least 6.5 million were isolated per sample. It was with a sample-barcoded 5' primer and a J-beta primer mix that a second PCR of roughly 7 to 11 cycles was run. TCRdb re-called the 5' RACE reads through MiXCR, storing one row per CDR3 protein. The data show fewer than 1,200,000 distinct CDR3 sequences, under 30% seen once. The V end was cut by 6 bases, the J end by 8 bases, with 16 bases between. CDR3 length: 13 amino acids. Germline assignment: CDR1 MNHEY and CDR2 SVGAGI. The same data also contributed to another study, on T cells of mothers and their children. From that second work: Sample barcodes and 2-4 random nucleotides were added by the M1S primer of the second PCR.

The sequence came from a girl between 2 and 10 years old in good health. Sequencing was done on a sample of blood. The V and J genes are TRBV6-5 and TRBJ1-2; tentatively, D is TRBD1 (5 bases). The CDR3 bases are TGTGCCAGCAGACCCCCTGGGGCGCAAGGCTACACCTTC. Its protein product is CASRPPGAQGYTF.